A single sample is the source of the 32 T cell receptor beta chains below, sequenced in a study of T cell repertoires in cytomegalovirus infection. TCRdb itself ran the reads through MiXCR, one entry per CDR3 protein. The sample has 300,000 to 400,000 distinct CDR3 sequences; around 18% are singletons. The specimen was PBMCs. These receptors were obtained from a human donor in good health (CMV status not recorded). Some clones in this sample may be carry-over from other donors' samples.

CDR3 sequence (DNA): TGTGCCAGCAGTTACTGGCGGGGGGCTAAAGAGACCCAGTACTTC. Residues: CASSYWRGAKETQYF. This chain joins TRBV6-8 and TRBJ2-5; the match to TRBD2 covers 8 bases. The CDR3 is made up of 15 amino acids. The junction had 4 bases not matched to a gene; V was cut back by 1 base and J by 3 bases. Germline values: CDR1 MNHGY, CDR2 SAAAGT.

This clonotype came up many times. The chain links TRBV6-5 to TRBJ2-7, with D perhaps matching TRBD2 (6 bases). This CDR3 contains 17 residues. Germline CDR1 reads MNHEY; CDR2 reads SVGAGI. V dropped 4 bases and J dropped 4 bases, with 23 bases sitting between them. CDR3 DNA: TGTGCCAGCAGTTCCCCCCGTGTGACGGGAGATATTTACGAGCAGTACTTC. Protein sequence: CASSSPRVTGDIYEQYF.

The V call is TRBV7-2, the J call TRBJ2-7; perhaps TRBD1 as D (6 bases). V shed 5 bases and J shed 9 bases, with 17 bases lying between them. Germline CDR1 SGHTA, CDR2 FQGNSA. The CDR3 runs to 13 residues. DNA of the CDR3: TGTGCCAGCAGCCCAGGGGCAGAGCGAGGGCAGTACTTC. Translating it yields CASSPGAERGQYF.

The chain is built from TRBV3-1 and TRBJ1-1, with D possibly being TRBD1 (5 bases). V was trimmed by 6 bases and J by 3 bases, leaving 11 bases between them. CDR3 length: 13 residues. CDR1 LGHDT and CDR2 YNNKEL come from the germline V gene (reference sequence). The CDR3 sequence is CASRRGGDTEAFF. The CDR3 DNA is TGTGCCAGCAGGAGGGGAGGGGACACTGAAGCTTTCTTT.

The chain uses TRBV7-9 and TRBJ2-7; 13 bases map to TRBD2. The germline V gene encodes CDR1 SEHNR and CDR2 FQNEAQ (reference sequence). V shed 1 base and J 4 bases; nucleotides not matched to a gene: 13. The CDR3 spans 19 residues. CDR3 region: CASSLVLGVTSGRLYEQYF. As DNA, the CDR3 is TGTGCCAGCAGCTTAGTTTTGGGGGTGACTAGCGGGAGGCTGTACGAGCAGTACTTC.

This chain connects TRBV20-1 to TRBJ1-1; no definite D call. The CDR3 has 11 amino acids. In germline, CDR1 is DFQATT, CDR2 SNEGSKA (reference sequence). V was cut by 5 bases and J by 0 bases, with 4 bases left in between. Written as DNA, the CDR3 is TGCAGTGCTGGGTTGAACACTGAAGCTTTCTTT. Translated: CSAGLNTEAFF.

This clonotype was seen more than once but under ten times. This chain uses TRBV10-3 with TRBJ1-2; D call uncertain. Between the trimmed V and J ends, which lost 3 bases and 8 bases, there was a span of 16 bases. The germline V gene encodes CDR1 ENHRY and CDR2 SYGVKD. CDR3 length equals 14 residues. CDR3 sequence (DNA): TGTGCCATCAGTGAAACAGACCGCCAAGGGGGCTACACCTTC. It codes for CAISETDRQGGYTF.

This clonotype was picked up many times. The chain links TRBV7-2 to TRBJ1-1; D gene ambiguous. Germline loops: CDR1 SGHTA, CDR2 FQGNSA. The ends were cut back, 6 bases at V and 1 base at J, with 9 bases in the middle. The CDR3 has 13 amino acids. The CDR3 is CASSRRRNTEAFF. The CDR3 DNA sequence: TGTGCCAGCAGTAGGAGGCGGAACACTGAAGCTTTCTTT.

The chain joins TRBV6-2 or TRBV6-3 to TRBJ2-4; D tentatively fits TRBD1 or TRBD2 (6 bases each). Deletions cut 3 bases from V and 8 bases from J, with 20 bases between. The germline V gene has CDR1 MNHEY and CDR2 SVGEGT. This CDR3 has 16 amino acids. The CDR3 protein is CASSYTPGAGPYIQYF. The CDR3 DNA reads TGTGCCAGCAGTTATACGCCGGGGGCTGGCCCATACATTCAGTACTTC.

This clonotype was seen many times. The J gene is TRBJ2-1, the V gene TRBV19; TRBD2 matches at 11 bases. Trimming took 5 bases from V and 5 from J; bases not matched to a gene: 5. In germline, CDR1 is LNHDA, CDR2 SQIVND (reference sequence). CDR3 length: 15 residues. The DNA of the CDR3 is TGTGCCAGTAGTCCCGGGACTAGCGGCAACAATGAGCAGTTCTTC. It yields the protein CASSPGTSGNNEQFF.

The chain carries TRBV2 and TRBJ1-4; D is ambiguous. V lost 8 bases, J lost 0 bases, and 13 bases lay in between. The CDR3 spans 15 residues. Germline V CDR1 and CDR2: SNHLY, FYNNEI. Here the CDR3 DNA reads TGTGCCAGCTCCGACGCACCTGCAACTAATGAAAAACTGTTTTTT. This encodes CASSDAPATNEKLFF. Drawing the rest from reference TRBV2 and TRBJ1-4, the complete variable domain is EPEVTQTPSHQVTQMGQEVILRCVPISNHLYFYWYRQILGQKVEFLVSFYNNEISEKSEIFDDQFSVERPDGSNFTLKIRSTKLEDSAMYFCASSDAPATNEKLFFGSGTQLSVL.

The genes are TRBV4-2 and TRBJ1-5; unclear D gene. The CDR3 totals 15 residues. Deletions cut 3 bases from V and 4 bases from J, with 13 bases between. Germline V gene data show CDR1 as LGHNA and CDR2 as YNFKEQ. CDR3 DNA: TGTGCCAGCAGCCAGCACGGGATGCCTAATCAGCCCCAGCATTTT. It encodes CASSQHGMPNQPQHF.

This clonotype turned up a few times. The V gene is TRBV2, the J gene TRBJ2-4; no reliable D call. The CDR3 runs to 15 residues. The V end was cut by 7 bases, the J end by 7 bases, with 20 bases between. Per the germline V gene, CDR1 is SNHLY and CDR2 is FYNNEI. This CDR3 reads CASMVSRGVGNIQYF. As DNA, the CDR3 is TGTGCCAGCATGGTGAGCCGCGGCGTTGGGAACATTCAGTACTTC. Full variable domain (outside the CDR3, taken from reference TRBV2 and TRBJ2-4): EPEVTQTPSHQVTQMGQEVILRCVPISNHLYFYWYRQILGQKVEFLVSFYNNEISEKSEIFDDQFSVERPDGSNFTLKIRSTKLEDSAMYFCASMVSRGVGNIQYFGAGTRLSVL.

This clonotype has ten or more counts. V and J are TRBV7-2 and TRBJ2-3, with D unclear. Germline V CDR1 and CDR2: SGHTA, FQGNSA. V shed 1 base and J shed 7 bases, with 9 bases lying between them. The CDR3 sequence is 13 residues long. The CDR3 is CASSLGAGNTQYF. CDR3 nucleotides: TGTGCCAGCAGCTTAGGGGCAGGAAATACGCAGTATTTT. Supplemented by reference TRBV7-2 and TRBJ2-3, the full variable domain reads GAGVSQSPSNKVTEKGKDVELRCDPISGHTALYWYRQSLGQGLEFLIYFQGNSAPDKSGLPSDRFSAERTGGSVSTLTIQRTQQEDSAVYLCASSLGAGNTQYFGPGTRLTVL.

This sequence joins TRBV29-1 and TRBJ2-1; D is perhaps TRBD2 (5 bases). The length of the CDR3 is 11 residues. Germline V CDR1 and CDR2: SQVTM, ANQGSEA. The V gene lost 5 bases and the J gene lost 13 bases, with 15 bases spanning the gap. The CDR3 loop reads CSVLEAITQFF. In nucleotides, the CDR3 is TGCAGCGTTTTGGAGGCAATAACTCAGTTCTTC.

The sample holds a few counts of this clonotype. The chain couples TRBV27 to TRBJ1-2; unclear D gene. Germline CDR1 is MNHEY and CDR2 is SMNVEV (reference sequence). V lost 6 bases to trimming and J lost 7 bases, with 15 bases between them. The CDR3 loop spans 13 amino acids. The chain's CDR3 is CASRRPQSGGYTF. In DNA, the CDR3 is TGTGCCAGCAGACGACCACAGTCCGGTGGCTACACCTTC.

This chain links TRBV5-1 with TRBJ2-3; possibly TRBD2 for D (5 bases). V was shortened by 4 bases and J by 4 bases, with 16 bases between the two germline ends. The CDR3 sequence is 15 residues long. The germline V gene encodes CDR1 SGHRS and CDR2 YFSETQ. The CDR3 loop reads CASSPERRAPDTQYF. In nucleotides, the CDR3 is TGCGCCAGCAGCCCTGAAAGGCGGGCCCCAGATACGCAGTATTTT.

The V gene is TRBV6-2 or TRBV6-3, the J gene TRBJ2-6, with D perhaps TRBD1 or TRBD2 (5 bases each). The CDR3 sequence is 15 residues long. Germline assignment: CDR1 MNHEY and CDR2 SVGEGT. V was trimmed by 2 bases and J by 4 bases, leaving 9 bases between them. This chain's CDR3 is CASSYGGGGANVLTF. The CDR3 DNA is TGTGCCAGCAGTTACGGGGGTGGAGGGGCCAACGTCCTGACTTTC.

The V gene is TRBV2, the J gene TRBJ2-1; 7 bases agree with TRBD2. The V gene's germline CDR1 is SNHLY and CDR2 FYNNEI. J gave up 7 bases and V 8 bases, and 14 bases lay outside the gene matches. The CDR3 is made up of 15 amino acids. The CDR3 region has the DNA TGTGCCAGCGGGGGGGTGACTAGGAGGGAGAATGAGCAGTTCTTC. Its translation: CASGGVTRRENEQFF.

This clonotype was picked up many times. This chain uses TRBV7-9 with TRBJ2-3, with D perhaps TRBD1 or TRBD2 (5 bases each). Germline lookup yields CDR1 SEHNR and CDR2 FQNEAQ (reference sequence). Trimming cost V 5 bases and J 5 bases, with 20 bases left between them. This CDR3 has 16 amino acids. The CDR3 DNA is TGTGCCAGCAGCACAGGCTTGTCGGGGATTGGAGATACGCAGTATTTT. Residues: CASSTGLSGIGDTQYF.

This clonotype has at least ten counts. The chain joins TRBV7-9 to TRBJ1-6; no firm D call. V was shortened by 3 bases and J by 5 bases, with 8 bases between the two germline ends. Germline V gene sequence: CDR1 SEHNR, CDR2 FQNEAQ (reference sequence). The CDR3 is 14 residues long. The CDR3, as DNA: TGTGCCAGCAGCTTGTTTCAGAATAATTCACCCCTCCACTTT. Protein sequence: CASSLFQNNSPLHF. Looking up the rest from reference TRBV7-9 and TRBJ1-6 gives the full variable domain: DTGVSQNPRHKITKRGQNVTFRCDPISEHNRLYWYRQTLGQGPEFLTYFQNEAQLEKSRLLSDRFSAERPKGSFSTLEIQRTEQGDSAMYLCASSLFQNNSPLHFGNGTRLTVT.

The chain is built from TRBV6-2 or TRBV6-3 and TRBJ1-2; TRBD1 matches 7 bases. The CDR3 loop spans 11 amino acids. The V gene's germline CDR1 is MNHEY and CDR2 SVGEGT. With V trimmed by 7 bases and J by 8 bases, 4 bases remained unmatched. CDR3 nucleotide sequence: TGTGCCAGCAACGACAGGGTCGGCTACACCTTC. This gives the protein CASNDRVGYTF.

This clonotype was recorded a few times. The gene calls are TRBV5-4 and TRBJ2-1; tentatively, D is TRBD1 (5 bases). Germline V gene data show CDR1 as SGHNT and CDR2 as YYREEE (reference sequence). V lost 0 bases and J 0 bases, leaving 7 bases between the germline ends. The CDR3 is 15 residues long. The CDR3 DNA follows: TGTGCCAGCAGCTTGGAGGACAACTCCTACAATGAGCAGTTCTTC. Translation gives CASSLEDNSYNEQFF.

This clonotype was counted many times. The CDR3 reads CASSARTGLAEAFF. The CDR3 region has the DNA TGTGCCAGCAGCGCCCGGACAGGGCTAGCTGAAGCTTTCTTT. J is TRBJ1-1 and V is TRBV7-9; 8 bases match TRBD1. This CDR3 comprises 14 residues. CDR1 and CDR2 (germline): SEHNR, FQNEAQ (reference sequence). J was trimmed by 6 bases and V by 5 bases; bases with no gene match: 8.

The sample holds a few counts of this clonotype. V gene TRBV20-1 combines with J gene TRBJ1-2; 7 bases line up with TRBD1. CDR1 is DFQATT and CDR2 is SNEGSKA in the germline V gene (reference sequence). This CDR3 has 14 residues. J gave up 4 bases and V 6 bases, and 11 bases lay outside the gene matches. CDR3 region: CSAPPGQTSYGYTF. CDR3 DNA: TGCAGTGCCCCCCCGGGACAGACCTCCTATGGCTACACCTTC.

This sequence joins TRBV14 and TRBJ2-5; D is perhaps TRBD1 or TRBD2 (6 bases each). CDR1 and CDR2 (germline): SGHDN, FVKESK. The CDR3 totals 15 residues. V gave up 4 bases and J gave up 1 base, with 13 bases separating them. CDR3 sequence reads: CASSLRWGAQETQYF. The CDR3 nucleotides read TGTGCCAGCAGCCTGCGTTGGGGGGCCCAAGAGACCCAGTACTTC.

Many counts were recorded for this clonotype. The chain employs TRBV7-8 and TRBJ2-7, with D uncertain. The V end was cut by 2 bases, the J end by 2 bases, with 10 bases between. The length of the CDR3 is 14 residues. The germline V gene has CDR1 SGHVS and CDR2 FQNEAQ. The CDR3 DNA is TGTGCCAGCAGCTTATCGGTCCCAGCCTACGAGCAGTACTTC. Translated, it gives CASSLSVPAYEQYF.

The V call is TRBV20-1, the J call TRBJ1-1; no firm D call. CDR1 and CDR2 (germline): DFQATT, SNEGSKA (reference sequence). The ends were cut back, 4 bases at V and 0 bases at J, with 21 bases in the middle. CDR3 length: 17 residues. CDR3 DNA sequence: TGCAGTGCTAACCCACTAATTGGTGGACGGGTGAACACTGAAGCTTTCTTT. Translated, it gives CSANPLIGGRVNTEAFF.

This chain links TRBV20-1 with TRBJ2-3, with a tentative D call TRBD2 (6 bases). Germline loops: CDR1 DFQATT, CDR2 SNEGSKA (reference sequence). Trimming took 5 bases from V and 7 from J, leaving 19 bases between them. This CDR3 comprises 14 residues. The CDR3 sequence: CSAPEAGPGNTQYF. The CDR3 coding sequence is TGCAGTGCTCCCGAGGCGGGACCGGGGAATACGCAGTATTTT.

V and J are TRBV7-9 and TRBJ1-5; no clear D gene. Trimming pared 6 bases from V and 1 base from J, leaving 25 bases between. There are 19 residues in the CDR3. Per germline, CDR1 SEHNR and CDR2 FQNEAQ (reference sequence). CDR3 residues: CASSNSILKGPLSNQPQHF. The CDR3 bases are TGTGCCAGCAGTAACTCGATACTCAAGGGCCCTTTAAGCAATCAGCCCCAGCATTTT.

This chain connects TRBV7-9 to TRBJ2-1; D is possibly TRBD2 (5 bases). CDR1 is SEHNR and CDR2 is FQNEAQ in the germline V gene (reference sequence). There are 17 residues in the CDR3. Trimming removed 0 bases at V and 4 bases at J, with 16 bases between. The CDR3 spells CASSLASRGLGYNEQFF. In DNA form, the CDR3 reads TGTGCCAGCAGCTTAGCGTCACGCGGGCTGGGGTACAATGAGCAGTTCTTC.

About this clonotype: No conserved phenylalanine or tryptophan ends this CDR3, so it is likely a read error. The V and J genes are TRBV12-3 or TRBV12-4 and TRBJ1-4, with TRBD1 matching over 7 bases. J lost 4 bases, V lost 5 bases, and 1 base had no gene match. CDR3 length: 13 amino acids. The CDR3 is CASSGQDNEKLFL. The CDR3 coding sequence is TGTGCCAGCAGTGGACAGGATAATGAAAAACTGTTTCTT.